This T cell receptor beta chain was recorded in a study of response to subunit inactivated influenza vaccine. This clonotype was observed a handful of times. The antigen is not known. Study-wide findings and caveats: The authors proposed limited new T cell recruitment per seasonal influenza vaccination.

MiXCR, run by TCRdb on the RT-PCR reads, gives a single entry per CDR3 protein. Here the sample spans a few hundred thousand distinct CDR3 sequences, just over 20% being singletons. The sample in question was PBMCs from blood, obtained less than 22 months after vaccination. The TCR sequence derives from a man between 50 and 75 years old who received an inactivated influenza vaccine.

This chain's CDR3 is CASSIRRSSGGYTF. CDR3 in DNA: TGTGCCAGTAGTATACGTCGGAGCAGCGGTGGCTACACCTTC. V gene TRBV19 combines with J gene TRBJ1-2; no definite D call. Trimming left V 2 bases short and J 7 bases short, with 14 bases between. Looked up from germline, CDR1 is LNHDA and CDR2 is SQIVND (reference sequence). The CDR3 covers 14 residues.